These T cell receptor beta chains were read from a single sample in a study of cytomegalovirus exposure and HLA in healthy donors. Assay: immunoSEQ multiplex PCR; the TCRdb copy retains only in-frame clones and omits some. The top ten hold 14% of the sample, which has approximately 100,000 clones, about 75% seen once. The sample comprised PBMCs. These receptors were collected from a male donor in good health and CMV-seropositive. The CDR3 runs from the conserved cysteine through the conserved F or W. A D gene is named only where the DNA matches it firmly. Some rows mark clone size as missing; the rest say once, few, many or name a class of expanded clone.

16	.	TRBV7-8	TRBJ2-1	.	CASSLRGTARADEQFF	TGTGCCAGCAGCTTAAGGGGAACAGCAAGGGCCGATGAGCAGTTCTTC
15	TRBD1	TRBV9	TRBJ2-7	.	CASSVGETGSYEQYF	TGTGCCAGCAGCGTAGGTGAGACAGGGAGTTACGAGCAGTACTTC
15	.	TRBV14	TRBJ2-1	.	CASSPPKSSYNEQFF	TGTGCCAGCAGCCCCCCTAAAAGCTCCTACAATGAGCAGTTCTTC
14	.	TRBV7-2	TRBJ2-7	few	CASSLGGLTDEQYF	TGTGCCAGCAGCTTAGGGGGGCTGACAGACGAGCAGTACTTC
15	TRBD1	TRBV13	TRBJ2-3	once	CASSRTGARTDTQYF	TGTGCCAGCAGCCGGACAGGGGCGCGCACAGATACGCAGTATTTT
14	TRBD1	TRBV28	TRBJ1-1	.	CASSLSGGPREAFF	TGTGCCAGCAGTTTATCAGGGGGCCCGAGGGAAGCTTTCTTT
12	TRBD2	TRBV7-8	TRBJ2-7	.	CASSLETGAGDF	TGTGCCAGCAGCTTAGAAACGGGAGCGGGGGACTTC
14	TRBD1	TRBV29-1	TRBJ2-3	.	CSVGGQGGTDTQYF	TGCAGCGTGGGGGGACAGGGCGGCACAGATACGCAGTATTTT
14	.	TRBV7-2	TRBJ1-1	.	CASSLQGFGTEAFF	TGTGCCAGCAGCTTACAGGGATTTGGCACTGAAGCTTTCTTT
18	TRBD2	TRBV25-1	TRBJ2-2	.	CASSDRLAGDANTGELFF	TGTGCCAGCAGTGATAGACTAGCGGGGGATGCGAACACCGGGGAGCTGTTTTTT
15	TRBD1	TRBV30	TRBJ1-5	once	CAWSPGTGFFEPQHF	TGTGCCTGGAGCCCCGGGACAGGGTTTTTTGAGCCCCAGCATTTT
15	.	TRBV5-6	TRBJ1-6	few	CASSLGQGKNSPLHF	TGTGCCAGCAGCTTGGGCCAGGGGAAGAATTCACCCCTCCACTTT
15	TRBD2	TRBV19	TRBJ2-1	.	CASSTLAGGPKKQFF	TGTGCCAGTAGTACCTTAGCGGGGGGGCCAAAAAAGCAGTTCTTC
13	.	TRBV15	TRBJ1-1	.	CATSRGGVEGAFF	TGTGCCACCAGCAGAGGGGGTGTTGAGGGAGCTTTCTTT
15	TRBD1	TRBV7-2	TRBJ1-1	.	CASSFGTGVGTEAFF	TGTGCCAGCAGCTTCGGGACAGGGGTGGGCACTGAAGCTTTCTTT
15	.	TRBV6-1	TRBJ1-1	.	CASTPRGLRNTEAFF	TGTGCCAGCACTCCCCGGGGATTAAGGAACACTGAAGCTTTCTTT
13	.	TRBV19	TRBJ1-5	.	CASSRDKNQPQHF	TGTGCCAGTTCCCGGGACAAAAATCAGCCCCAGCATTTT
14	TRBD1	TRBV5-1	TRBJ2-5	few	CASSYGTDQETQYF	TGCGCCAGCAGCTACGGGACAGACCAAGAGACCCAGTACTTC
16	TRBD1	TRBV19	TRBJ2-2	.	CASTRGRDRGTGELFF	TGTGCCAGTACCAGGGGGAGGGACAGGGGGACCGGGGAGCTGTTTTTT
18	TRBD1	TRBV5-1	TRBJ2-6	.	CASSLVSGGISGANVLTF	TGCGCCAGCAGCTTGGTTTCAGGGGGTATCTCTGGGGCCAACGTCCTGACTTTC
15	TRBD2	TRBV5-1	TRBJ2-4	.	CASSLLGGAKNIQYF	TGCGCCAGCAGCTTGTTGGGGGGGGCCAAAAACATTCAGTACTTC
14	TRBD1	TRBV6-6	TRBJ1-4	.	CATTQGATNEKLFF	TGTGCCACAACCCAGGGGGCGACTAATGAAAAACTGTTTTTT
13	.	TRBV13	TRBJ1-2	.	CASSLWPNYGYTF	TGTGCCAGCAGCCTGTGGCCGAACTATGGCTACACCTTC
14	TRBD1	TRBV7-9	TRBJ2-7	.	CASSLLTGVHEQYF	TGTGCCAGCAGCTTATTGACAGGGGTCCACGAGCAGTACTTC
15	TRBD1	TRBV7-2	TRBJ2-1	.	CASTKPGQSYNEQFF	TGTGCCAGCACCAAACCGGGACAGTCCTACAATGAGCAGTTCTTC
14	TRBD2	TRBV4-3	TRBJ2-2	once	CASSREGNTGELFF	TGCGCCAGCAGTCGGGAGGGGAACACCGGGGAGCTGTTTTTT
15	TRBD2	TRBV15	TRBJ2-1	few	CATSSGLGPYNEQFF	TGTGCCACCAGCAGCGGACTAGGCCCCTACAATGAGCAGTTCTTC
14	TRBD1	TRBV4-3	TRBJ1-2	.	CASSQEQGAGGYTF	TGCGCCAGCAGCCAGGAACAGGGGGCGGGTGGCTACACCTTC
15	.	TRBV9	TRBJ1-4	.	CASSVEPATNEKLFF	TGTGCCAGCAGCGTAGAACCGGCAACTAATGAAAAACTGTTTTTT
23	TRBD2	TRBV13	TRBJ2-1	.	CASSLVWGLAGGLGKSSYNEQFF	TGTGCCAGCAGCTTAGTTTGGGGACTAGCGGGGGGCTTAGGTAAGAGCTCCTACAATGAGCAGTTCTTC
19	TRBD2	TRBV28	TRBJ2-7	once	CASSYHGTSGGLNPYEQYF	TGTGCCAGCAGTTATCACGGGACTAGCGGGGGCCTGAATCCCTACGAGCAGTACTTC
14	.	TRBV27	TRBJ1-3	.	CASSSTATGDTIYF	TGTGCCAGCAGTTCGACAGCGACGGGAGACACCATATATTTT
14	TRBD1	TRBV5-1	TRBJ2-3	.	CASSLETGPDTQYF	TGCGCCAGCAGCTTGGAGACAGGGCCAGATACGCAGTATTTT
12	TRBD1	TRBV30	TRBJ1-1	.	CAWSGQEAEAFF	TGTGCCTGGTCGGGACAGGAGGCTGAAGCTTTCTTT
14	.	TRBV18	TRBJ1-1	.	CASSPPPGNTEAFF	TGTGCCAGCTCACCACCCCCAGGGAACACTGAAGCTTTCTTT
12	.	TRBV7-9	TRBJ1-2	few	CASSSRRYGYTF	TGTGCCAGCAGCAGCCGGAGATATGGCTACACCTTC
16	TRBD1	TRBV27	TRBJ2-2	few	CASTTTGGDFTGELFF	TGTGCCAGCACCACCACAGGGGGCGACTTCACCGGGGAGCTGTTTTTT
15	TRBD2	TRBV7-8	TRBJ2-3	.	CASRVAYPGRDTQYF	TGTGCCAGCAGGGTGGCGTATCCCGGGAGGGATACGCAGTATTTT
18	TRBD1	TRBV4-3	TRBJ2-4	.	CASSQAAGTGFDKNIQYF	TGCGCCAGCAGCCAAGCCGCCGGGACAGGGTTCGACAAAAACATTCAGTACTTC
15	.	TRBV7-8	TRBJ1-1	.	CASSLAIGLGTEAFF	TGTGCCAGCAGCTTAGCTATAGGACTGGGCACTGAAGCTTTCTTT